This TCR beta chain was documented in a study of early T cells in non-severe SARS-CoV-2 infection. At the level of the study: Sequencing targeted bulk RNA from unsorted whole blood, leaving chains unpaired.

TCRdb reprocessed the 5' RACE reads via MiXCR and lists one record per CDR3 protein. Counted here are approximately 69,000 distinct CDR3 sequences, 12% occurring once; the ten biggest clones make up around 3.8%. The origin of this receptor is an adult who was a healthcare worker with PCR-confirmed SARS-CoV-2 infection or an uninfected control (not recorded which). Source material: whole blood.

The CDR3 DNA is TGTGCCAGCAGTATGATGTCAAACATTCAGTACTTC. Translating it yields CASSMMSNIQYF. This chain joins TRBV28 and TRBJ2-4; unclear D gene. The germline V gene has CDR1 MDHEN and CDR2 SYDVKM. The CDR3 runs to 12 residues. V gave up 5 bases and J gave up 6 bases, with 8 bases separating them. Based on the CDR3 plus reference TRBV28 and TRBJ2-4, the full variable domain is DVKVTQSSRYLVKRTGEKVFLECVQDMDHENMFWYRQDPGLGLRLIYFSYDVKMKEKGDIPEGYSVSREKKERFSLILESASTNQTSMYLCASSMMSNIQYFGAGTRLSVL.